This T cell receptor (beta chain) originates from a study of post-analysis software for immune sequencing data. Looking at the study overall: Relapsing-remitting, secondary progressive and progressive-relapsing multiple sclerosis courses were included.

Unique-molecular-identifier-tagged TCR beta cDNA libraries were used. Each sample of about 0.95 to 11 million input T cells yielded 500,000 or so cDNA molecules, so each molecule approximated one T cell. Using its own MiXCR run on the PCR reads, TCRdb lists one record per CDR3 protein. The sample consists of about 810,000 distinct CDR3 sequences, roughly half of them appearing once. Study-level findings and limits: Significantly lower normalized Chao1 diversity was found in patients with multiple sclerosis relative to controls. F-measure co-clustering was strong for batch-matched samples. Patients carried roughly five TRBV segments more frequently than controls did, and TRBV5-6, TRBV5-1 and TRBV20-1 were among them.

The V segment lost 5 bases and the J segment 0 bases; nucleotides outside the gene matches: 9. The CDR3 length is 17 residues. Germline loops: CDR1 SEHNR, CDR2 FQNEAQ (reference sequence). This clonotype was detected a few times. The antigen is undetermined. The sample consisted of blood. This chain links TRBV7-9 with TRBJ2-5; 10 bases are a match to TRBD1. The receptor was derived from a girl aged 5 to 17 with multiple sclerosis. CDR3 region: CASSPTWTGGYQETQYF. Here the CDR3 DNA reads TGTGCCAGCAGCCCGACGTGGACAGGGGGTTACCAAGAGACCCAGTACTTC.